A selection of T cell receptor beta chains follows, all from one sample in a study of shared clonotypes between healthy human individuals. Data came from immunoSEQ multiplex PCR; TCRdb stores just in-frame clones and leaves some out. The repertoire holds approximately 1.5 million clones, with 98% as singletons. Sequenced material: naive CD4+ T cells sorted from blood. These TCRs come from a young man in good health. CDR3s include the opening cysteine and the closing phenylalanine or tryptophan. The D gene is left open where the match is weak. The size entry is marked missing in some rows and otherwise reads once, few, many or a size class.

V gene: TRBV7-9
clone size: .
D gene: .
J gene: TRBJ1-2
CDR3 protein: CASSLADTRGYTF
CDR3 DNA: TGTGCCAGCAGCTTAGCGGACACAAGAGGCTACACCTTC

V gene: TRBV7-2
clone size: .
D gene: .
J gene: TRBJ2-5
CDR3 protein: CASSLMILETQYF
CDR3 DNA: TGTGCCAGCAGCTTAATGATTTTAGAGACCCAGTACTTC

V gene: TRBV4-1
clone size: .
D gene: TRBD1
J gene: TRBJ2-7
CDR3 protein: CASSQGERQGAYEQYF
CDR3 DNA: TGCGCCAGCAGCCAAGGGGAGCGGCAGGGGGCTTACGAGCAGTACTTC

V gene: TRBV6-6
clone size: once
D gene: TRBD1
J gene: TRBJ1-2
CDR3 protein: CASSQGQGGFGYTF
CDR3 DNA: TGTGCCAGCAGTCAGGGACAGGGCGGGTTTGGCTACACCTTC

V gene: TRBV19
clone size: .
D gene: .
J gene: TRBJ2-5
CDR3 protein: CASTQNGLQETQYF
CDR3 DNA: TGTGCCAGTACCCAGAACGGACTACAAGAGACCCAGTACTTC

V gene: TRBV28
clone size: .
D gene: .
J gene: TRBJ2-7
CDR3 protein: CASRYLLAGISEQYF
CDR3 DNA: TGTGCCAGCCGATACTTACTAGCCGGGATATCCGAGCAGTACTTC

V gene: TRBV6-1
clone size: .
D gene: .
J gene: TRBJ1-5
CDR3 protein: CASSRQLPSNQPQHF
CDR3 DNA: TGTGCCAGCAGTAGGCAGCTTCCTAGCAATCAGCCCCAGCATTTT

V gene: TRBV7-2
clone size: .
D gene: .
J gene: TRBJ2-7
CDR3 protein: CASSLVVVSTIPYEQYF
CDR3 DNA: TGTGCCAGCAGCTTAGTCGTGGTTTCCACTATCCCCTACGAGCAGTACTTC

V gene: TRBV6-5
clone size: .
D gene: .
J gene: TRBJ2-7
CDR3 protein: CASSRMGQVGYEQYF
CDR3 DNA: TGTGCCAGCAGTAGAATGGGGCAGGTGGGTTACGAGCAGTACTTC

V gene: TRBV28
clone size: .
D gene: .
J gene: TRBJ2-7
CDR3 protein: CASSSPPSPSYEQYF
CDR3 DNA: TGTGCCAGCAGCAGCCCACCTTCCCCCTCCTACGAGCAGTACTTC

V gene: TRBV7-8
clone size: .
D gene: .
J gene: TRBJ2-2
CDR3 protein: CASSLGIPGELFF
CDR3 DNA: TGTGCCAGCAGCTTAGGAATTCCCGGGGAGCTGTTTTTT

V gene: TRBV18
clone size: .
D gene: .
J gene: TRBJ2-3
CDR3 protein: CASSPPPQGTDTQYF
CDR3 DNA: TGTGCCAGCTCACCACCCCCGCAGGGGACAGATACGCAGTATTTT

V gene: TRBV7-2
clone size: .
D gene: TRBD1
J gene: TRBJ1-1
CDR3 protein: CASSQVGTGWKGTEAFF
CDR3 DNA: TGTGCCAGCAGCCAGGTGGGGACAGGGTGGAAAGGCACTGAAGCTTTCTTT

V gene: TRBV5-1
clone size: .
D gene: TRBD2
J gene: TRBJ2-3
CDR3 protein: CASSSGTRTDTQYF
CDR3 DNA: TGCGCCAGCAGCTCCGGGACTAGGACAGATACGCAGTATTTT

V gene: TRBV6-1
clone size: .
D gene: TRBD2
J gene: TRBJ2-2
CDR3 protein: CASSEGGGRAGELFF
CDR3 DNA: TGTGCCAGCAGTGAAGGAGGCGGGAGGGCCGGGGAGCTGTTTTTT

V gene: TRBV2
clone size: .
D gene: .
J gene: TRBJ1-1
CDR3 protein: CATTGENTEAFF
CDR3 DNA: TGTGCCACCACAGGTGAGAACACTGAAGCTTTCTTT

V gene: TRBV5-5
clone size: .
D gene: TRBD1
J gene: TRBJ1-1
CDR3 protein: CASSQLQGAIGNTEAFF
CDR3 DNA: TGTGCCAGCAGCCAGTTACAGGGGGCGATAGGTAACACTGAAGCTTTCTTT

V gene: TRBV29-1
clone size: .
D gene: .
J gene: TRBJ2-7
CDR3 protein: CSVVGVSYEQYF
CDR3 DNA: TGCAGCGTTGTGGGTGTAAGCTACGAGCAGTACTTC

V gene: TRBV7-2
clone size: .
D gene: TRBD2
J gene: TRBJ2-7
CDR3 protein: CASSLQGGLAISYEQYF
CDR3 DNA: TGTGCCAGCAGCTTACAGGGGGGACTAGCGATCTCCTACGAGCAGTACTTC

V gene: TRBV11-2
clone size: .
D gene: .
J gene: TRBJ2-5
CDR3 protein: CASSGAEGRETQYF
CDR3 DNA: TGTGCCAGCAGCGGGGCTGAGGGACGGGAGACCCAGTACTTC

V gene: TRBV5-1
clone size: .
D gene: TRBD2
J gene: TRBJ2-7
CDR3 protein: CASSDIAGGYEQYF
CDR3 DNA: TGCGCCAGCAGCGACATAGCGGGAGGGTACGAGCAGTACTTC

V gene: TRBV2
clone size: .
D gene: .
J gene: TRBJ2-1
CDR3 protein: CASLAESSYNEQFF
CDR3 DNA: TGTGCCAGCCTAGCAGAGAGCTCCTACAATGAGCAGTTCTTC

V gene: TRBV18
clone size: .
D gene: .
J gene: TRBJ2-3
CDR3 protein: CASSPAPGIGADTQYF
CDR3 DNA: TGTGCCAGCTCCCCGGCCCCAGGGATCGGGGCAGATACGCAGTATTTT

V gene: TRBV7-2
clone size: .
D gene: .
J gene: TRBJ2-3
CDR3 protein: CASSLAIRASTDTQYF
CDR3 DNA: TGTGCCAGCAGCTTAGCTATCCGTGCTAGCACAGATACGCAGTATTTT

V gene: TRBV5-8
clone size: .
D gene: .
J gene: TRBJ2-7
CDR3 protein: CASSLGWQAYEQYF
CDR3 DNA: TGTGCCAGCAGCTTGGGTTGGCAGGCGTACGAGCAGTACTTC

V gene: TRBV2
clone size: .
D gene: TRBD1
J gene: TRBJ2-1
CDR3 protein: CASSRPGQGREQFF
CDR3 DNA: TGTGCCAGCAGCAGGCCGGGACAGGGCCGCGAGCAGTTCTTC

V gene: TRBV19
clone size: .
D gene: .
J gene: TRBJ2-7
CDR3 protein: CASSLGREVYEQYF
CDR3 DNA: TGTGCCAGTTCCTTGGGGCGCGAAGTCTACGAGCAGTACTTC

V gene: TRBV19
clone size: .
D gene: .
J gene: TRBJ2-1
CDR3 protein: CASKPAIVVNEQFF
CDR3 DNA: TGTGCCAGTAAGCCGGCCATTGTCGTCAATGAGCAGTTCTTC

V gene: TRBV5-4
clone size: .
D gene: .
J gene: TRBJ1-2
CDR3 protein: CASSSRRGSVGYTF
CDR3 DNA: TGTGCCAGCAGCTCCAGAAGGGGGTCGGTGGGCTACACCTTC

V gene: TRBV7-3
clone size: .
D gene: TRBD1
J gene: TRBJ2-1
CDR3 protein: CASRGQATYNEQFF
CDR3 DNA: TGTGCCAGCAGGGGACAGGCTACTTACAATGAGCAGTTCTTC

V gene: TRBV7-8
clone size: .
D gene: TRBD2
J gene: TRBJ2-7
CDR3 protein: CASSSHSLAGHNYEQYF
CDR3 DNA: TGTGCCAGCAGCTCCCATTCTTTAGCGGGGCACAACTACGAGCAGTACTTC

V gene: TRBV27
clone size: .
D gene: .
J gene: TRBJ2-2
CDR3 protein: CARINGMADAGELFF
CDR3 DNA: TGTGCCAGGATCAATGGAATGGCGGACGCCGGGGAGCTGTTTTTT

V gene: TRBV9
clone size: .
D gene: TRBD2
J gene: TRBJ2-5
CDR3 protein: CASSPTGLAVETQYF
CDR3 DNA: TGTGCCAGCAGCCCAACGGGACTAGCGGTAGAGACCCAGTACTTC

V gene: TRBV7-9
clone size: .
D gene: .
J gene: TRBJ1-2
CDR3 protein: CAGQPGVRGYTF
CDR3 DNA: TGTGCCGGACAGCCCGGGGTGCGTGGCTACACCTTC

V gene: TRBV6-1
clone size: .
D gene: TRBD1
J gene: TRBJ2-7
CDR3 protein: CASSEKGQVNPYEQYF
CDR3 DNA: TGTGCCAGCAGTGAAAAGGGACAGGTGAATCCCTACGAGCAGTACTTC

V gene: TRBV11-3
clone size: .
D gene: .
J gene: TRBJ2-4
CDR3 protein: CASSLGGRDAKNIQYF
CDR3 DNA: TGTGCCAGCAGTCTGGGGGGACGGGACGCCAAAAACATTCAGTACTTC

V gene: TRBV19
clone size: .
D gene: TRBD2
J gene: TRBJ2-3
CDR3 protein: CASSIFPSGRPTDTQYF
CDR3 DNA: TGTGCCAGTAGTATTTTTCCTAGCGGGAGACCCACAGATACGCAGTATTTT

V gene: TRBV2
clone size: .
D gene: .
J gene: TRBJ2-1
CDR3 protein: CASSEANMGQFF
CDR3 DNA: TGTGCCAGCAGTGAAGCAAACATGGGGCAGTTCTTC

V gene: TRBV4-1
clone size: .
D gene: TRBD2
J gene: TRBJ2-6
CDR3 protein: CASSQWTSGSKGPLSGANVLTF
CDR3 DNA: TGCGCCAGCAGCCAGTGGACTAGCGGGAGTAAGGGCCCACTCTCTGGGGCCAACGTCCTGACTTTC

V gene: TRBV6-1
clone size: .
D gene: .
J gene: TRBJ1-3
CDR3 protein: CAISVASGNTIYF
CDR3 DNA: TGTGCCATCAGCGTCGCCTCTGGAAACACCATATATTTT

V gene: TRBV11-2
clone size: .
D gene: .
J gene: TRBJ2-7
CDR3 protein: CASSYSSYEQYF
CDR3 DNA: TGTGCCAGCAGCTACAGCTCCTACGAGCAGTACTTC